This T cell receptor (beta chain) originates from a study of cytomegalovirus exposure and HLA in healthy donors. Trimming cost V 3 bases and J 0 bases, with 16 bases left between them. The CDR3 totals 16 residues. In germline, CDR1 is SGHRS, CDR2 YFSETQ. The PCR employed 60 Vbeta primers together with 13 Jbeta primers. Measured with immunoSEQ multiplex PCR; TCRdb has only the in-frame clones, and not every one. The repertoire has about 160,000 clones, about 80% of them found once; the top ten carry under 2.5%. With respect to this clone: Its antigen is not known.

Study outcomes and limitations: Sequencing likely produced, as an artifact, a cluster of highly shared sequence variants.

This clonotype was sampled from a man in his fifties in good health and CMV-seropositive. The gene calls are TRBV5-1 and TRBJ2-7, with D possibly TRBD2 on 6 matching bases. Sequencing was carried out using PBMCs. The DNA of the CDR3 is TGCGCCAGCAGCTCTACCCTAACGGGGGTCTCCTACGAGCAGTACTTC. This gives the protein CASSSTLTGVSYEQYF. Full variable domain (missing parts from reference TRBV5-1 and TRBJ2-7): KAGVTQTPRYLIKTRGQQVTLSCSPISGHRSVSWYQQTPGQGLQFLFEYFSETQRNKGNFPGRFSGRQFSNSRSEMNVSTLELGDSALYLCASSSTLTGVSYEQYFGPGTRLTVT.